This TCR beta chain was profiled in a study of blood T cells in healthy people across ages. This CDR3 is 12 amino acids long. In germline, CDR1 is SGHTS, CDR2 YDEGEE. Trimming took off 2 bases at V and 6 bases at J, with 7 bases between the two ends. The use of a sample-barcoded 5' primer and a J-beta primer mix characterized a second PCR of roughly 6 to 11 cycles. Each of the cDNA molecules was tagged by a template-switch adaptor with 12 random nucleotides. Any given sample supplied a minimum of 3 million CDR3-containing paired-end reads. TCRdb itself ran the 5' RACE reads through MiXCR, one entry per CDR3 protein. The table records 1.5 million to 2 million distinct CDR3 sequences, less than 50% of them present only once. Study results and limitations: Across the age range, TCR beta diversity per million T cells fell in a roughly linear way.

This clonotype came up many times. What it recognizes is unknown. The source is a woman in her thirties or forties in good health. The sample was blood. The V and J genes are TRBV5-8 and TRBJ2-3; D is uncertain. CDR3 sequence reads: CASSFGIDTQYF. In DNA, the CDR3 is TGTGCCAGCAGCTTTGGCATCGATACGCAGTATTTT.